A single sample gave rise to the 7 T cell receptor beta chains below, sequenced in a study of T cell changes during pregnancy in multiple sclerosis. TCRdb's table, derived via immunoSEQ multiplex PCR, lists solely in-frame clones and lacks some. In the table there are over 70,000 clones, about 93% of which are singletons. This specimen consisted of peripheral blood, obtained in the first trimester of pregnancy. Receptor source: a female donor with multiple sclerosis, enrolled in a pregnancy study.

The chain couples TRBV27 to TRBJ2-3; 7 bases fit TRBD1. Germline CDR1 and CDR2: MNHEY and SMNVEV (reference sequence). The CDR3 is 12 amino acids. V lost 6 bases and J lost 9; bases outside the gene matches: 6. CDR3 in amino acids: CASRQQGSTQYF. The DNA for the CDR3 is TGTGCCAGCAGACAACAGGGGTCCACGCAGTATTTT.

The chain combines TRBV7-6 with TRBJ2-6; the D is unclear. Trimming shortened V by 4 bases and J by 4 bases, and 11 bases separated the two germline ends. From germline, CDR1 is SGHVS and CDR2 FNYEAQ. The CDR3 extends over 15 amino acids. The CDR3 nucleotides are TGTGCCAGCAGCTCAGCATACTCCGGGGCCAACGTCCTGACTTTC. Its protein is CASSSAYSGANVLTF.

This sequence joins TRBV4-1 and TRBJ2-3; D is ambiguous. The V gene's germline CDR1 is MGHRA and CDR2 YSYEKL. There are 15 residues in the CDR3. V was clipped by 8 bases and J by 1 base, with 16 bases between them. The CDR3 region is CASHRPRWGTDTQYF. CDR3 DNA sequence: TGCGCCAGCCATAGGCCGAGGTGGGGCACAGATACGCAGTATTTT.

V and J are TRBV11-2 and TRBJ2-2, with D perhaps matching TRBD2 (6 bases). The germline gives CDR1 SGHAT, CDR2 FQNNGV. This CDR3 contains 13 residues. V lost 2 bases and J 8 bases, leaving 9 bases between the germline ends. This CDR3 is CASSLSGVGELFF. The CDR3 DNA is TGTGCCAGCAGCTTATCGGGGGTAGGGGAGCTGTTTTTT.

The V call is TRBV27, the J call TRBJ2-5; 9 bases align to TRBD2. Trimming at V came to 3 bases and at J to 5 bases, leaving 7 bases not matched to a gene. The CDR3 extends over 15 amino acids. Germline V lookup: CDR1 MNHEY, CDR2 SMNVEV (reference sequence). CDR3 loop: CASSLVAGVGETQYF. The DNA for the CDR3 is TGTGCCAGCAGTTTGGTAGCGGGGGTGGGGGAGACCCAGTACTTC.

The chain is built from TRBV10-3 and TRBJ2-7; possible D gene TRBD2, 6 bases. Germline V gives CDR1 ENHRY, CDR2 SYGVKD. V lost 0 bases and J lost 11, with 14 bases in between. CDR3 size: 13 residues. CDR3 residues: CAISESGRGEEYF. The DNA for the CDR3 is TGTGCCATCAGTGAGTCCGGGCGGGGTGAGGAGTACTTC.

This chain joins TRBV18 and TRBJ2-3; D uncertain. Germline assignment: CDR1 KGHSH and CDR2 LQKENI. The CDR3 sequence is 12 residues long. V lost 3 bases to trimming and J lost 5 bases, with 6 bases between them. CDR3 DNA sequence: TGTGCCAGCTCACCTGCCGGAGATACGCAGTATTTT. This sequence encodes CASSPAGDTQYF.